This T cell receptor beta chain was sequenced in a study of naive and memory T cell subsets. Both TRBC1 and TRBC2 were covered by a beta constant-region primer of two equimolar oligonucleotides. Four rounds of PCR amplified the ligated cDNA using nested alpha and beta constant-region primers plus SP2. Ligation attached a single-stranded oligonucleotide with a 12-nucleotide UMI and the SP2 primer to the cDNA 3' end. TCRdb redid the calling of the UMI-ligation and nested PCR reads with MiXCR, one entry per CDR3 protein. Here the sample spans 120,000 or so distinct CDR3 sequences, just over 35% being singletons. Trimming pared 5 bases from V and 6 bases from J, leaving 23 bases between. The germline V gene has CDR1 DFQATT and CDR2 SNEGSKA (reference sequence). The length of the CDR3 is 15 residues. Four subsets defined by CD45RA and CD27 were sorted after CD3, CD4, CD8 and live/dead staining.

The genes are TRBV20-1 and TRBJ2-7, with unresolved D. The source is a human donor in good health. The sequencing sample was made of central memory CD4+ T cells from blood. The DNA of the CDR3 is TGCAGTGCTCGTGGGAAATCGAGACTTCTCGCCGAGCAGTACTTC. This gives the protein CSARGKSRLLAEQYF.